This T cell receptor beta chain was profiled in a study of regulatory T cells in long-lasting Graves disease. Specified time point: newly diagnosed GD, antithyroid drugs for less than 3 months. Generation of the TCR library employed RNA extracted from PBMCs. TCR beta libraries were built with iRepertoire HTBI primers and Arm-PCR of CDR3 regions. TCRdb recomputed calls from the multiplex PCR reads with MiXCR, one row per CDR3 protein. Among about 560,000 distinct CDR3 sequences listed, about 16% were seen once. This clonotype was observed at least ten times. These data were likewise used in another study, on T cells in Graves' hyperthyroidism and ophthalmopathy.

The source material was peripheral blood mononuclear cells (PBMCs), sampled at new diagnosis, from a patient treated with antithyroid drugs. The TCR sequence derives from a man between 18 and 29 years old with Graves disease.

The CDR3 spells CASSLVAAGSTDTQYF. CDR3 nucleotides: TGTGCCAGCAGCTTAGTTGCAGCGGGGTCCACAGATACGCAGTATTTT. V and J are TRBV7-2 and TRBJ2-3; 7 nucleotides align to TRBD2. The CDR3 is made up of 16 amino acids. J gave up 2 bases and V 1 base, and 6 bases lay outside the gene matches. Germline V gives CDR1 SGHTA, CDR2 FQGNSA.